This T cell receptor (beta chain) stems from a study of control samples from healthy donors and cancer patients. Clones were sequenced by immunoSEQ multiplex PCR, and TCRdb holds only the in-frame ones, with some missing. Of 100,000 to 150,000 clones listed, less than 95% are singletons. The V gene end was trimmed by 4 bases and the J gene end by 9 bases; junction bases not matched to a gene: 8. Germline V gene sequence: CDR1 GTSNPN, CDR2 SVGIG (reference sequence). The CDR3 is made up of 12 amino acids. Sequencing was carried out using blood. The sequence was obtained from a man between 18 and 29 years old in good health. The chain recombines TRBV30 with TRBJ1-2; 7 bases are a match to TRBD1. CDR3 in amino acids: CAWTQRGLRYTF. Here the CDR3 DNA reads TGTGCCTGGACTCAGAGGGGGCTGCGCTACACCTTC. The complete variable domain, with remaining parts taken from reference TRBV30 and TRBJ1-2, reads SQTIHQWPATLVQPVGSPLSLECTVEGTSNPNLYWYRQAAGRGLQLLFYSVGIGQISSEVPQNLSASRPQDRQFILSSKKLLLSDSGFYLCAWTQRGLRYTFGSGTRLTVV.